This TCR beta chain stems from a study of shared clonotypes between healthy human individuals. The wider study: Each donor contributed plates that comprised three CD4 naive, three CD4 memory, two CD8 naive and one CD8 memory.

The data were produced by immunoSEQ multiplex PCR, yet TCRdb's version contains in-frame clones alone and is incomplete. The sample records some 740,000 clones, about 91% being singletons. The study, taken as a whole, reports: In contrast to clonotypes shared by all four donors, non-shared clonotypes had lower generation probabilities. Roughly 5% of naive CD4 clonotypes were shared across several donors.

Of note for this clone: The antigen remains undetermined.

The naive CD8 fraction comprised CD45RO-negative cells positively selected for CCR7 and excluded terminally differentiated effector memory CD45RA+ cells. V shed 4 bases, J shed 5 bases, and the junction held 6 bases outside the gene matches. The CDR3 sequence is 15 residues long. CDR1 and CDR2 from the germline V gene are SNHLY and FYNNEI. The chain uses TRBV2 and TRBJ2-5; 11 bases align to TRBD1. The receptor was derived from a man younger than 45 in good health. Sequenced material: naive CD8+ T cells sorted from blood. For the CDR3, the DNA is TGTGCCAGCAGTGTTTGGACAGGGGGCTATGAGACCCAGTACTTC. Translation: CASSVWTGGYETQYF.